This T cell receptor (beta chain) was sequenced during a study of T cell repertoires in cytomegalovirus infection. The wider study: TCR beta signatures that were public indicated CMV infection and matching HLA type.

TCRdb re-called the reads through MiXCR, storing one row per CDR3 protein. The data contain some 800,000 distinct CDR3 sequences, almost 30% of them singletons. A word on this clonotype: Its antigen is not known.

The clonotype was recovered from a human donor in good health (CMV status not recorded). Some clones in this sample may be carry-over from other donors' samples. The material sequenced was cultured CD8+ T cells from PBMCs, taken from culture after CMV antigen stimulation.

CDR3 in DNA: TGTGCCAGCACCATTGGCAGGGCCTATGGCTACACCTTC. Protein: CASTIGRAYGYTF. The chain links TRBV7-9 to TRBJ1-2; possibly TRBD1 for D (5 bases). Germline-derived CDR1 and CDR2 are SEHNR and FQNEAQ (reference sequence). This CDR3 is built from 13 residues. With 7 bases removed from V and 4 bases from J, the gap between germline ends came to 13 bases.